One sample yielded the 20 T cell receptor beta chains listed below, sequenced in a study of T cells in Graves' hyperthyroidism and ophthalmopathy. RNA transcripts gave rise to amplified TCR beta CDR3 regions. The TCR CDR3 first-round RT-PCR relied on the HTBI primer set. MiXCR was run by TCRdb on the multiplex PCR reads, yielding one entry per CDR3 protein. Of about 380,000 distinct CDR3 sequences in the sample, about 18% were seen once. Sequences were obtained from blood. The origin of the receptors is a man between 18 and 35 years old with Graves' ophthalmopathy.

This clonotype has ten or more counts. This rearrangement joins TRBV29-1 to TRBJ1-2; possible D gene TRBD1, 5 bases. The germline CDR1 and CDR2 sequences are SQVTM and ANQGSEA. The CDR3 consists of 13 residues. V lost 6 bases, J lost 6 bases, and 17 bases lay in between. This chain's CDR3 is CSVGGGQGHGYTF. CDR3 in DNA: TGCAGCGTGGGGGGAGGCCAGGGACATGGCTACACCTTC.

This clonotype came up many times. The CDR3: CASKNTGELFF. CDR3 DNA: TGTGCCAGCAAAAACACCGGGGAGCTGTTTTTT. This rearrangement joins TRBV3-1 to TRBJ2-2; the D is unclear. V lost 7 bases to trimming and J lost 2 bases, with 2 bases between them. From germline, CDR1 is LGHDT and CDR2 YNNKEL (reference sequence). This CDR3 spans 11 amino acids.

V and J are TRBV6-1 and TRBJ2-3; perhaps TRBD1 as D (8 bases). This CDR3 region has 17 residues. CDR1 is MNHNS, CDR2 SASEGT, per germline. The V end was cut by 4 bases, the J end by 5 bases, with 22 bases between. In DNA form, the CDR3 reads TGTGCCAGCAGTGGGGACAGGAGGGGGGGCCCGGGAGATACGCAGTATTTT. Its translation is CASSGDRRGGPGDTQYF.

This clonotype was picked up many times. The chain combines TRBV27 with TRBJ2-3, with 7 bases matching TRBD1. Germline trimming cut 5 bases from V and 8 bases from J; bases unmatched to any gene: 7. This CDR3 is 13 amino acids long. The germline gives CDR1 MNHEY, CDR2 SMNVEV (reference sequence). The CDR3, as DNA: TGTGCCAGCAGTGGATCTAGGGGGCCTACGCAGTATTTT. Its translation: CASSGSRGPTQYF.

This clonotype was observed a handful of times. The chain employs TRBV9 and TRBJ2-1, with TRBD2 matching over 10 bases. V lost 4 bases and J lost 8; bases outside the gene matches: 18. The CDR3 is 18 residues long. Germline assignment: CDR1 SGDLS and CDR2 YYNGEE. CDR3 in DNA: TGTGCCAGCAGCTCTAGGGTTAGTCAGCGGGGGGGCCAGGATGAGCAGTTCTTC. This codes for CASSSRVSQRGGQDEQFF.

This clonotype was observed at least ten times. One end of the junction is discordant with germline, which a read error may explain. The V call is TRBV7-7, the J call TRBJ1-5, with D unresolved. Germline V gives CDR1 SSHAT, CDR2 FNYEAQ (reference sequence). The CDR3 covers 13 residues. The CDR3 sequence is CASSQDSGQPQHF. In nucleotides, the CDR3 is TGTGCTAGCAGCCAAGACTCAGGCCAGCCCCAGCATTTT.

This clonotype has a count of ten or more. The rearrangement uses TRBV3-1 and TRBJ2-7; D gene ambiguous. CDR1 and CDR2 (germline): LGHDT, YNNKEL (reference sequence). The CDR3 is 13 amino acids. The V gene lost 0 bases and the J gene lost 3 bases, with 6 bases spanning the gap. CDR3 in DNA: TGTGCCAGCAGCCAAGACCGCTACTACGAGCAGTACTTC. This codes for CASSQDRYYEQYF.

This chain connects TRBV12-3 or TRBV12-4 to TRBJ2-5; a weak D match, TRBD1 (5 bases). Trimming pared 6 bases from V and 3 bases from J, leaving 11 bases between. CDR3 size: 13 residues. DNA for the CDR3: TGTGCCAGCAGGGAAGGGGCTGAAGAGACCCAGTACTTC. It yields the protein CASREGAEETQYF.

The V call is TRBV6-1, the J call TRBJ2-2, with 11 positions matching TRBD2. This CDR3 contains 14 residues. Germline CDR1 is MNHNS and CDR2 is SASEGT. The V gene end was trimmed by 8 bases and the J gene end by 5 bases; junction bases not matched to a gene: 4. Here the CDR3 DNA reads TGTGCCAGCCAGGGACTAGCGGAAACCGGGGAGCTGTTTTTT. Its protein product is CASQGLAETGELFF.

The chain is built from TRBV20-1 and TRBJ1-4; 9 nucleotides agree with TRBD1. The CDR3 contains 14 residues. CDR1 is DFQATT and CDR2 is SNEGSKA in the germline V gene (reference sequence). V was pared by 5 bases and J by 6 bases, with 7 bases of the junction left unmatched. This CDR3 reads CSAGHRGRDEKLFF. For the CDR3, the DNA is TGCAGTGCTGGCCACAGGGGGCGCGATGAAAAACTGTTTTTT.

This clonotype came up a few times. The rearrangement joins TRBV19 to TRBJ2-2; D unresolved. Per the germline V gene, CDR1 is LNHDA and CDR2 is SQIVND (reference sequence). The CDR3 contains 13 residues. Trimming left V 8 bases short and J 8 bases short, with 15 bases between. The CDR3 bases are TGTGCCAGTTGCGTACAAGAACCGGGGGAGCTGTTTTTT. It translates to CASCVQEPGELFF.

The gene calls are TRBV20-1 and TRBJ2-7; D remains ambiguous. The CDR3 length is 14 residues. Germline CDR1 and CDR2: DFQATT and SNEGSKA (reference sequence). With 6 bases removed from V and 5 bases from J, the gap between germline ends came to 20 bases. The CDR3 DNA sequence: TGCAGTGCGAGAAGCCACTCCTCGACTCACGAGCAGTACTTC. Protein sequence: CSARSHSSTHEQYF.

Only a few counts were recorded for this clonotype. The V gene is TRBV3-1, the J gene TRBJ2-5; D gene unclear. This CDR3 has 12 amino acids. With 4 bases removed from V and 4 bases from J, the gap between germline ends came to 7 bases. Germline assignment: CDR1 LGHDT and CDR2 YNNKEL (reference sequence). Written as DNA, the CDR3 is TGTGCCAGCAGCCGCTTTCGAGAGACCCAGTACTTC. Protein: CASSRFRETQYF.

This clonotype has only a few counts. The rearrangement uses TRBV5-1 and TRBJ1-4, with D tentatively TRBD1 (6 bases). The CDR3 sequence is 14 residues long. The V end lost 6 bases, the J end lost 8 bases, and 17 bases lay between the germline ends. Germline V gives CDR1 SGHRS, CDR2 YFSETQ. The DNA for the CDR3 is TGCGCCAGCACCACCGGGACAAACGAAGAAAAACTGTTTTTT. Residues: CASTTGTNEEKLFF.

This clonotype turned up a few times. The chain links TRBV10-3 to TRBJ1-4; 7 positions agree with TRBD1. Germline CDR1 reads ENHRY; CDR2 reads SYGVKD. The trim removed 6 bases at V and 5 bases at J, leaving 9 bases unmatched. This CDR3 is 15 amino acids long. CDR3 loop: CAIRAGTEANEKLFF. Written as DNA, the CDR3 is TGTGCCATCAGGGCGGGGACAGAAGCAAATGAAAAACTGTTTTTT.

This rearrangement joins TRBV3-1 to TRBJ2-7; perhaps TRBD2 as D (5 bases). V was trimmed by 3 bases and J by 0 bases, leaving 9 bases between them. The CDR3 runs to 14 residues. Looked up from germline, CDR1 is LGHDT and CDR2 is YNNKEL (reference sequence). DNA of the CDR3: TGTGCCAGCAGCCAGAAGCGGAGCTCCTACGAGCAGTACTTC. It translates to CASSQKRSSYEQYF.

The chain has TRBV5-1 and TRBJ2-1; 9 bases match TRBD2. V trimming: 1 base; J trimming: 5 bases; junction bases outside the gene matches: 13. This CDR3 is 18 amino acids long. Germline CDR1 is SGHRS and CDR2 is YFSETQ. CDR3 sequence (DNA): TGCGCCAGCAGCTTGTTGTGGCTTGGCGGGGGGGAGAACAATGAGCAGTTCTTC. Its protein is CASSLLWLGGGENNEQFF.

This chain joins TRBV27 and TRBJ1-6; weak D call: TRBD1 (5 bases). There are 15 residues in the CDR3. Germline lookup yields CDR1 MNHEY and CDR2 SMNVEV (reference sequence). V was pared by 10 bases and J by 0 bases, with 13 bases between. Here the CDR3 reads CATRGRNSYNSPLHF. CDR3 DNA: TGTGCCACAAGGGGCAGGAACTCCTATAATTCACCCCTCCACTTT.

V gene TRBV14 combines with J gene TRBJ2-1; 9 bases align to TRBD2. V lost 3 bases and J lost 7; bases outside the gene matches: 7. The CDR3 is 15 amino acids. Germline-derived CDR1 and CDR2 are SGHDN and FVKESK. CDR3 protein: CASSQWLAGMNEQFF. CDR3 in DNA: TGTGCCAGCAGCCAGTGGCTAGCGGGGATGAATGAGCAGTTCTTC. Variable domain in full (rest from reference TRBV14 and TRBJ2-1): EAGVTQFPSHSVIEKGQTVTLRCDPISGHDNLYWYRRVMGKEIKFLLHFVKESKQDESGMPNNRFLAERTGGTYSTLKVQPAELEDSGVYFCASSQWLAGMNEQFFGPGTRLTVL.

A few counts support this clonotype. The chain couples TRBV24-1 to TRBJ1-2; 10 bases align to TRBD1. CDR1 and CDR2 from the germline V gene are KGHDR and SFDVKD. The CDR3 covers 17 residues. Trimming at V came to 2 bases and at J to 8 bases, leaving 13 bases not matched to a gene. In nucleotides, the CDR3 is TGTGCCACCAGTGATTCCCTACCCTCGACAGGGGGCGGCGGCTACACCTTC. Translated, it gives CATSDSLPSTGGGGYTF.